This T cell receptor beta chain stems from a study of T cell responses to AZD1222 COVID-19 vaccine (dated by TCRdb to about 2021). Background for the entire study: AZD1222 recipients with second doses at about 4 weeks or about 12 weeks were pooled, because spike-specific TCR depth and breadth did not differ between schedules. A total of 230 to 250 trial participants underwent TCR sequencing, of whom about 200 had received two doses of AZD1222 and approximately 26 had received two doses of the MenACWY control vaccine. Enrollment into the trials was organized by age into subgroups of 18-55, 56-69 and 70-plus years, and those subgroups contained roughly 150, 30 and 60 TCR-sequenced participants, respectively. Summary of the overall study and its limitations: The 56-69-year group was small, and its depth increase did not reach significance, likely because of low power. A significant rise in spike-specific TCR breadth and depth was observed after two AZD1222 doses relative to day 0 and relative to MenACWY recipients. No day 14 peak-response samples were available, so repertoires were characterized only after the peak T cell response. CD4 TCRs associated with the vaccine covered the entire spike protein, and the dominant responses were in regions 160-218 and 743-854. Conclusions about previously exposed vaccinees were limited because only a handful of AZD1222 recipients were SARS-CoV-2 seropositive at baseline. Nearly half of unique spike-specific TCRs reportedly recognized epitopes outside regions mutated in the B.1.351 and B.1.1.7 variants. Most participants were white British and females outnumbered males, and the authors suggested that clonal diversity may have been underestimated.

At the junction V is shortened by 7 bases and J by 4 bases, with 16 bases in between. CDR3 length: 14 amino acids, cysteine to phenylalanine. The retained sequence is limited to the CDR3, 42 bases, with the frame set at the first base. As encoded in the germline V gene (reference sequence), CDR1 is LNHDA while CDR2 is SQIVND. Points on this clone: The clone's antigen remains unknown. The sample holds no much larger clone one base away, and base qualities are not on file.

What this sample's time point label stands for: baseline before first vaccination. The vaccinee samples were drawn from two UK trials, COV001 and COV002, one of which was a single-blind randomized controlled phase 2/3 trial testing AZD1222 (ChAdOx1 nCoV-19) in healthy adults. Trial participant PBMC samples were collected at day 0 and day 28 after the second dose for TCRbeta chain sequencing. The CDR3 regions of human TCRbeta chains were analyzed by immunosequencing. The authors' pipeline ran thus. TCRs in the repertoires were matched against a reference library of SARS-CoV-2-specific TCRs that had been generated with the MIRA antigen-specificity platform. Breadth was defined as the fraction of unique TCRs that were SARS-CoV-2-associated, and depth was defined as the fraction of total T cells that were SARS-CoV-2-associated. Using the MIRA data, each spike-specific TCR was assigned both to the spike region to which the TCR was reactive and to a CD4 or CD8 class. Log10-transformed breadth and depth values were compared by one-way ANOVA with Sidak's multiple comparisons tests. The table comes from immuneACCESS by way of TCRdb, which keeps in-frame sequences with V and J called. Part of the clones is missing from these tables; in studies checked, under half for an unresolved V gene and the rest for unknown reasons. The V and J calls and clone size are taken from that table; D and trimming were inferred from the DNA. The sample records roughly 120,000 clones, 85% to 95% of which are singletons. In total, the top ten clones hold 2.5% to 3% of the sample.

This sequence uses TRBV19 and TRBJ1-2; the D gene is possibly TRBD1, with 5 bases matching. Sequenced here: peripheral blood, sampled on day 0 of AZD1222 vaccination. This clonotype was sampled from an adult in good health. CDR3 reads: CASTGGAGGYGYTF. At the DNA level, the sequence is TGTGCCAGTACTGGAGGGGCTGGAGGCTATGGCTACACCTTC.